What follows are 16 T cell receptor beta chains derived from one specimen sequenced in a study of OX40 agonist ivuxolimab in advanced cancers. Assay used: immunoSEQ multiplex PCR; TCRdb lists only in-frame clones, some missing. The profile shows 73,000 or so clones, about nine tenths of them singletons. The sequenced sample was CD4+ or CD8+ T cells sorted from blood, obtained in a trial of the OX40 agonist ivuxolimab. The source of these receptors is an adult with an advanced solid tumor such as melanoma, head and neck, liver or kidney cancer.

This chain uses TRBV15 with TRBJ1-5, with no clear D. The CDR3 length is 15 residues. With 1 base removed from V and 5 bases from J, the gap between germline ends came to 12 bases. The V gene's germline CDR1 is LNHNV and CDR2 YYDKDF (reference sequence). The CDR3: CATSRVGDQDQPQHF. In nucleotides, the CDR3 is TGTGCCACCAGCAGAGTAGGAGACCAAGATCAGCCCCAGCATTTT.

This CDR3 is CASTGGIYGYTF. The DNA of the CDR3 is TGTGCCAGCACGGGAGGAATCTATGGCTACACCTTC. The chain carries TRBV6-1 and TRBJ1-2; D gene ambiguous. This CDR3 has 12 residues. CDR1 and CDR2 from the germline V gene are MNHNS and SASEGT. Trimming pared 7 bases from V and 4 bases from J, leaving 10 bases between.

The chain is built from TRBV5-1 and TRBJ1-2; D not resolved. The germline V gene has CDR1 SGHRS and CDR2 YFSETQ. The CDR3 loop spans 12 amino acids. Trimming took 1 base from V and 6 from J, leaving 7 bases between them. The CDR3 bases are TGCGCCAGCAGCTTGACGGAGGATGGCTACACCTTC. Amino acid sequence: CASSLTEDGYTF. Variable domain in full (rest from reference TRBV5-1 and TRBJ1-2): KAGVTQTPRYLIKTRGQQVTLSCSPISGHRSVSWYQQTPGQGLQFLFEYFSETQRNKGNFPGRFSGRQFSNSRSEMNVSTLELGDSALYLCASSLTEDGYTFGSGTRLTVV.

The chain has TRBV15 and TRBJ1-3; D unresolved. V was clipped by 0 bases and J by 4 bases, with 7 bases between them. Germline CDR1 is LNHNV and CDR2 is YYDKDF (reference sequence). The CDR3 runs 14 residues. Here the CDR3 reads CATSRDMGGNTIYF. In nucleotides, the CDR3 is TGTGCCACCAGCAGAGATATGGGGGGAAACACCATATATTTT. The full variable domain, with the rest looked up from reference TRBV15 and TRBJ1-3, is DAMVIQNPRYQVTQFGKPVTLSCSQTLNHNVMYWYQQKSSQAPKLLFHYYDKDFNNEADTPDNFQSRRPNTSFCFLDIRSPGLGDTAMYLCATSRDMGGNTIYFGEGSWLTVV.

The V call is TRBV6-5, the J call TRBJ2-7; D remains ambiguous. The CDR3 contains 11 residues. Germline V lookup: CDR1 MNHEY, CDR2 SVGAGI. V lost 6 bases, J lost 5 bases, and 8 bases lay in between. The DNA of the CDR3 is TGTGCCAGCAGCTCCCTCGACGAGCAGTACTTC. Its translation: CASSSLDEQYF.

This sequence joins TRBV11-1 and TRBJ2-1; either TRBD1 or TRBD2 may fit D (5 bases each). This CDR3 spans 14 amino acids. Germline values: CDR1 SGHAT, CDR2 FQDESV (reference sequence). V lost 5 bases and J lost 0, with 8 bases in between. The CDR3 DNA reads as TGTGCCAGCAGCCCAGGGAGCTCCTACAATGAGCAGTTCTTC. This gives the protein CASSPGSSYNEQFF.

The J gene is TRBJ2-2, the V gene TRBV14; D not resolved. The ends were cut back, 4 bases at V and 4 bases at J, with 13 bases in the middle. CDR3 size: 15 residues. Germline CDR1 is SGHDN and CDR2 is FVKESK. The CDR3 coding sequence is TGTGCCAGCAGCCCTCCCGGTGGACGCACCGGGGAGCTGTTTTTT. Amino acid sequence: CASSPPGGRTGELFF. Together with reference TRBV14 and TRBJ2-2, the CDR3 gives the full variable domain: EAGVTQFPSHSVIEKGQTVTLRCDPISGHDNLYWYRRVMGKEIKFLLHFVKESKQDESGMPNNRFLAERTGGTYSTLKVQPAELEDSGVYFCASSPPGGRTGELFFGEGSRLTVL.

This clone has a single count. The chain recombines TRBV6-1 with TRBJ2-7; 10 nucleotides agree with TRBD2. J gave up 1 base and V 6 bases, and 3 bases lay outside the gene matches. Per the germline V gene, CDR1 is MNHNS and CDR2 is SASEGT. The CDR3 is made up of 14 amino acids. DNA for the CDR3: TGTGCCAGCAGACTAGCGGGGCTATCCTACGAGCAGTACTTC. Protein sequence: CASRLAGLSYEQYF.

In regard to this clone: This sample includes further DNA sequences coding for the same CDR3. This sequence joins TRBV5-4 and TRBJ2-7; D is possibly TRBD1 or TRBD2 (5 bases each). The CDR3 contains 14 residues. Trimming removed 4 bases at V and 6 bases at J, with 17 bases between. The germline CDR1 and CDR2 sequences are SGHNT and YYREEE (reference sequence). The CDR3 DNA is TGTGCCAGCAGCGCCTCCGGGACCAGAAGCGAGCAGTACTTC. Translation gives CASSASGTRSEQYF.

The CDR3 reads CASSGAGGRETQYF. The DNA for the CDR3 is TGTGCCAGCAGTGGAGCGGGGGGGCGGGAGACCCAGTACTTC. The chain combines TRBV2 with TRBJ2-5; 10 nucleotides agree with TRBD2. After removal of 4 bases from V and 5 bases from J, the junction contained 4 bases not matched to a gene. Germline V gives CDR1 SNHLY, CDR2 FYNNEI. The CDR3 has 14 residues.

As for this clone: Other DNA sequences in the same sample also yield this CDR3. The J gene is TRBJ2-2, the V gene TRBV11-3, with unresolved D. The CDR3 is made up of 15 amino acids. V was cut by 2 bases and J by 1 base, with 8 bases left in between. The V gene's germline CDR1 is SGHNT and CDR2 YENEEA. CDR3 bases: TGTGCCAGCAGCTTAAGGGCAGGGAACACCGGGGAGCTGTTTTTT. This gives the protein CASSLRAGNTGELFF.

The chain recombines TRBV19 with TRBJ2-3, with 8 bases matching TRBD1. The CDR3 is 13 residues long. V dropped 10 bases and J dropped 2; count of bases not matched to a gene: 5. Germline V lookup: CDR1 LNHDA, CDR2 SQIVND (reference sequence). CDR3 in DNA: TGTGCCACCGGACAGGGCTTCACAGATACGCAGTATTTT. This encodes CATGQGFTDTQYF.

This clone was recorded only once. The gene calls are TRBV28 and TRBJ2-5, with TRBD1 identical over 9 bases. Germline V gene lookup returns CDR1 MDHEN and CDR2 SYDVKM. The length of the CDR3 is 14 residues. V shed 6 bases, J shed 6 bases, and the junction held 8 bases outside the gene matches. The CDR3: CASRTSQGAQTQYF. CDR3 in DNA: TGTGCCAGCAGAACCTCACAGGGGGCTCAGACCCAGTACTTC.

The chain recombines TRBV5-1 with TRBJ2-4, with D perhaps TRBD2 (6 bases). Trimming removed 0 bases from V and 9 bases from J, with 10 bases in between. Germline V gives CDR1 SGHRS, CDR2 YFSETQ. The length of the CDR3 is 13 residues. The CDR3 sequence is CASSLGQGGIQYF. The CDR3 DNA sequence: TGCGCCAGCAGCTTGGGGCAGGGAGGCATTCAGTACTTC.

The rearrangement uses TRBV27 and TRBJ2-7, with a weak D call TRBD2 (5 bases). V lost 2 bases and J 4 bases, leaving 15 bases between the germline ends. CDR3 length: 15 residues. CDR1 is MNHEY and CDR2 is SMNVEV in the germline V gene (reference sequence). The CDR3 DNA is TGTGCCAGCAGTTTAGGGGAGATATCTCGTTACGAGCAGTACTTC. Protein product: CASSLGEISRYEQYF.

The chain combines TRBV9 with TRBJ1-2; no firm D call. Trimming cost V 4 bases and J 2 bases, with 9 bases left between them. The length of the CDR3 is 13 residues. The germline V gene has CDR1 SGDLS and CDR2 YYNGEE. The CDR3, as DNA: TGTGCCAGCAGCCCCCACGCCAACTATGGCTACACCTTC. This codes for CASSPHANYGYTF.